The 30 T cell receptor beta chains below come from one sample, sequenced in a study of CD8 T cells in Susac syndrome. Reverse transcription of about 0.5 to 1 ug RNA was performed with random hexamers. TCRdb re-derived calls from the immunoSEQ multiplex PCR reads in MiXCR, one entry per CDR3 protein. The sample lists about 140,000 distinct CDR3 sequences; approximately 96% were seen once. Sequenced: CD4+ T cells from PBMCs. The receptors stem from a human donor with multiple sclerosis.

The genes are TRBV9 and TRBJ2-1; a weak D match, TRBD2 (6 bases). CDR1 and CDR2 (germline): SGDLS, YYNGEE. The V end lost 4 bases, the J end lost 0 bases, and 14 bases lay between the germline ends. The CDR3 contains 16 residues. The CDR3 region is CASSFRGGSSYNEQFF. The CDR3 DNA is TGTGCCAGCAGCTTTAGGGGAGGTAGCTCCTACAATGAGCAGTTCTTC. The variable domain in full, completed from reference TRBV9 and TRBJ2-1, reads DSGVTQTPKHLITATGQRVTLRCSPRSGDLSVYWYQQSLDQGLQFLIQYYNGEERAKGNILERFSAQQFPDLHSELNLSSLELGDSALYFCASSFRGGSSYNEQFFGPGTRLTVL.

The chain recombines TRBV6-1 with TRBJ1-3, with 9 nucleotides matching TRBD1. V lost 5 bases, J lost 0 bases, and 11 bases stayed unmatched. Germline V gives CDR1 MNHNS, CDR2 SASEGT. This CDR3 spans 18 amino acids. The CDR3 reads CASSRGTGPSSSGNTIYF. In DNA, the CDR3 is TGTGCCAGCAGTAGAGGGACAGGGCCATCCTCCTCTGGAAACACCATATATTTT.

The CDR3 bases are TGTGCCAGCAGTTACAATCCGTCAAACTATGGCTACACCTTC. Encoded protein: CASSYNPSNYGYTF. The V call is TRBV6-6, the J call TRBJ1-2; D ambiguous. This CDR3 comprises 14 residues. Trimming stripped 2 bases from V and 2 bases from J, with 9 bases between. Per the germline V gene, CDR1 is MNHNY and CDR2 is SVGAGI (reference sequence).

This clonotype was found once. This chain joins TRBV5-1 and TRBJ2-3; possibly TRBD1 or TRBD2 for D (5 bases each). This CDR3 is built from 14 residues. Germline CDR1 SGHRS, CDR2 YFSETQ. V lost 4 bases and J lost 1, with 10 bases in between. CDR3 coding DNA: TGCGCCAGCAGCATCGGGGACGGCACAGATACGCAGTATTTT. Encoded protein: CASSIGDGTDTQYF. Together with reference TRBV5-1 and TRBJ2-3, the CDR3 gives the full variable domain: KAGVTQTPRYLIKTRGQQVTLSCSPISGHRSVSWYQQTPGQGLQFLFEYFSETQRNKGNFPGRFSGRQFSNSRSEMNVSTLELGDSALYLCASSIGDGTDTQYFGPGTRLTVL.

In DNA, the CDR3 is TGCAGTGCTAGAGTCCGGGGGGGCCGGAATGAGCAGTTCTTC. Translated, it gives CSARVRGGRNEQFF. The genes are TRBV20-1 and TRBJ2-1, with 8 bases lining up with TRBD2. CDR1 is DFQATT and CDR2 is SNEGSKA in the germline V gene (reference sequence). The CDR3 is 14 residues long. Trimming took 1 base from V and 7 from J; bases not matched to a gene: 6.

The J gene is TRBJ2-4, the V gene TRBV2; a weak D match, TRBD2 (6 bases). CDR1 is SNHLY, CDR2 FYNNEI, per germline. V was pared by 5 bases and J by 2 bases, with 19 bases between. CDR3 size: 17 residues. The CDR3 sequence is CASSPNTSPGPKNIQYF. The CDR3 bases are TGTGCCAGCAGTCCAAACACTAGCCCAGGACCCAAAAACATTCAGTACTTC. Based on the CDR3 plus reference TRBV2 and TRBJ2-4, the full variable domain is EPEVTQTPSHQVTQMGQEVILRCVPISNHLYFYWYRQILGQKVEFLVSFYNNEISEKSEIFDDQFSVERPDGSNFTLKIRSTKLEDSAMYFCASSPNTSPGPKNIQYFGAGTRLSVL.

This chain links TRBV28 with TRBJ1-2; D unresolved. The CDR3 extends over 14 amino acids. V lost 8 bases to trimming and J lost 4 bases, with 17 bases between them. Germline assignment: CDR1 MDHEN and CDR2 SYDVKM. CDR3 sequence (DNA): TGTGCCAGCCGACCGAGCCCTACGAGCTATGGCTACACCTTC. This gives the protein CASRPSPTSYGYTF.

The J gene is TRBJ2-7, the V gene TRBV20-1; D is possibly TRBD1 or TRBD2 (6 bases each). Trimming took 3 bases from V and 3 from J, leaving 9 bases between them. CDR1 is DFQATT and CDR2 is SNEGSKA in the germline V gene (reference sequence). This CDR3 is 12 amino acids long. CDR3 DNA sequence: TGCAGTGCTAGGCGGGACAACTACGAGCAGTACTTC. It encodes CSARRDNYEQYF.

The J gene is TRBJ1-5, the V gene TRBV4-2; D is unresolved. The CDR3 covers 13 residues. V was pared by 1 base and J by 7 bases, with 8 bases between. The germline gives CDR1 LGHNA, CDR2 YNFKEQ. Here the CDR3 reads CASSQGESQPQHF. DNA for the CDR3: TGTGCCAGCAGCCAAGGAGAGTCCCAGCCCCAGCATTTT.

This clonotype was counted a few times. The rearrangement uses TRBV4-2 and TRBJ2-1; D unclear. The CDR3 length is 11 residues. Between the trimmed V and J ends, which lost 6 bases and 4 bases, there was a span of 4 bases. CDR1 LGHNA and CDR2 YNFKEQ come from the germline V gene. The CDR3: CASSAYNEQFF. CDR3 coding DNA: TGTGCCAGCAGTGCTTACAATGAGCAGTTCTTC.

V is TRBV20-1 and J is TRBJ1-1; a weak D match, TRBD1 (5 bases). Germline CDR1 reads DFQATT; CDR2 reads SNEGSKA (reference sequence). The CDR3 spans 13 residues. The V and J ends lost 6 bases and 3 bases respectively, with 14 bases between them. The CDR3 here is CSASKGRDTEAFF. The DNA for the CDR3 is TGCAGTGCGTCCAAGGGGCGAGACACTGAAGCTTTCTTT.

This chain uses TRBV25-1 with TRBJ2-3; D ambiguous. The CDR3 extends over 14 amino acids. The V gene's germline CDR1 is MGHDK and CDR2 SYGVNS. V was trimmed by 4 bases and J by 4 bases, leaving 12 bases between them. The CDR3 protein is CASSVQAGSDTQYF. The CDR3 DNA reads TGTGCCAGCAGTGTCCAAGCAGGTTCAGATACGCAGTATTTT.

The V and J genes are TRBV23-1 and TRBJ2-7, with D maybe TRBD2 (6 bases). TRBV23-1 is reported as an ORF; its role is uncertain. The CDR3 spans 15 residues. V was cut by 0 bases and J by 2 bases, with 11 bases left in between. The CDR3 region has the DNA TGCGCCAGCAGTCAATCGGGGAGGACAACCTACGAGCAGTACTTC. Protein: CASSQSGRTTYEQYF.

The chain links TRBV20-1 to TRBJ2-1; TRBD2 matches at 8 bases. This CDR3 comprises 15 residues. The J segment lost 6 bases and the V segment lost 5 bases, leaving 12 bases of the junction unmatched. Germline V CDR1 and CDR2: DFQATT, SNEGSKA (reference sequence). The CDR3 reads CSAGKREKMLNEQFF. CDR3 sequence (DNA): TGCAGTGCTGGGAAGCGGGAGAAGATGCTCAATGAGCAGTTCTTC.

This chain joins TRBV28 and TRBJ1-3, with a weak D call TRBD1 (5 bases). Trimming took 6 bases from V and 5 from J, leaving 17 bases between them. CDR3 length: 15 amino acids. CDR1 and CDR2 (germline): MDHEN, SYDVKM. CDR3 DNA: TGTGCCAGCAGCCGACCTCGGGACGCACGAAACACCATATATTTT. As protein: CASSRPRDARNTIYF. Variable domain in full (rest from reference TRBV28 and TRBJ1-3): DVKVTQSSRYLVKRTGEKVFLECVQDMDHENMFWYRQDPGLGLRLIYFSYDVKMKEKGDIPEGYSVSREKKERFSLILESASTNQTSMYLCASSRPRDARNTIYFGEGSWLTVV.

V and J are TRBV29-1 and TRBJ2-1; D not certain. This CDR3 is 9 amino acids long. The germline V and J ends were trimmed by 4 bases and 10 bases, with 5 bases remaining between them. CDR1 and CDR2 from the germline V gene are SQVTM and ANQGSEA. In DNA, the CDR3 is TGCAGCGTTGGAGACGAGCAGTTCTTC. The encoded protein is CSVGDEQFF.

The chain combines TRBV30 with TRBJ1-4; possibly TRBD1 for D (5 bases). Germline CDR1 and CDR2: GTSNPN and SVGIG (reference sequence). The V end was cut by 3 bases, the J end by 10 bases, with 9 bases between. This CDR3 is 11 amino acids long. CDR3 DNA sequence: TGTGCCTGGAGCAGGGACGGAAAACTGTTTTTT. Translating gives CAWSRDGKLFF.

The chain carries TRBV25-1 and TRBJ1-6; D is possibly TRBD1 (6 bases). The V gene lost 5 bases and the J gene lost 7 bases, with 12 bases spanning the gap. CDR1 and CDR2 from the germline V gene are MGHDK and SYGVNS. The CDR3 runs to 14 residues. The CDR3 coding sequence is TGTGCCAGCAGTCACAGGGACGGGAATTCACCCCTCCACTTT. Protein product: CASSHRDGNSPLHF.

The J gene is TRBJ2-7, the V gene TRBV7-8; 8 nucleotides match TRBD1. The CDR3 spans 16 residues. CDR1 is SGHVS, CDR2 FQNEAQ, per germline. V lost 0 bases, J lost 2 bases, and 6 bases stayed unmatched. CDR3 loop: CASSLAPGGITYEQYF. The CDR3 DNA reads TGTGCCAGCAGCTTAGCGCCAGGGGGCATCACCTACGAGCAGTACTTC.

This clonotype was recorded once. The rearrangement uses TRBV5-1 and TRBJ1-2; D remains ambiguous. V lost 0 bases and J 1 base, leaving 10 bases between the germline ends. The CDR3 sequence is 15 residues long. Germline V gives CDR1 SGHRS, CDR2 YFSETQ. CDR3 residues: CASSLESYSNYGYTF. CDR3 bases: TGCGCCAGCAGCTTGGAATCTTACAGTAACTATGGCTACACCTTC.

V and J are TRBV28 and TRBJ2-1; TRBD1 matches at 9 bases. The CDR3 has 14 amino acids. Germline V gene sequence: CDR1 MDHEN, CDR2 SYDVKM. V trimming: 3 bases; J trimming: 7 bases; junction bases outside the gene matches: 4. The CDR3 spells CASSFMDRGNEQFF. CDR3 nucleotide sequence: TGTGCCAGCAGTTTCATGGACAGGGGAAATGAGCAGTTCTTC.

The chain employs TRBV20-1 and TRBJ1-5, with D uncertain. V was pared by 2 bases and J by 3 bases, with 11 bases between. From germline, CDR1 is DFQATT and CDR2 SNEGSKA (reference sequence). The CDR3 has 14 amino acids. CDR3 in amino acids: CSARPEVHNQPQHF. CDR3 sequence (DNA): TGCAGTGCTAGACCGGAAGTGCACAATCAGCCCCAGCATTTT.

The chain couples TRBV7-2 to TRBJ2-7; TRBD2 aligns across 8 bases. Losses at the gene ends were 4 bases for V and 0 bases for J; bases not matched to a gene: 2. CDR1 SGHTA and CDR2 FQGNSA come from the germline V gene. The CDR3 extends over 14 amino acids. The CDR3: CASSSRGGSYEQYF. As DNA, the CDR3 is TGTGCCAGCAGCTCACGGGGGGGCTCCTACGAGCAGTACTTC.

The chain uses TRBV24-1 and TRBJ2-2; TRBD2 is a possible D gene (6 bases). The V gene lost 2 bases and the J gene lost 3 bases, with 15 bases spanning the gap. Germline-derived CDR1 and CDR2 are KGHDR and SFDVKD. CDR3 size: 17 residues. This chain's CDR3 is CATSDSGLSDDTGELFF. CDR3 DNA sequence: TGTGCCACCAGTGATTCGGGACTCTCGGACGACACCGGGGAGCTGTTTTTT.

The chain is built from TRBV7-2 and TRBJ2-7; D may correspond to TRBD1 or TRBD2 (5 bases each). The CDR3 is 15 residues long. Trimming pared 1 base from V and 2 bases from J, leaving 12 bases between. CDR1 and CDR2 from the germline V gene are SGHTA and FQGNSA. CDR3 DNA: TGTGCCAGCAGCTTAGATGGGACGGCCACCTACGAGCAGTACTTC. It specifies CASSLDGTATYEQYF. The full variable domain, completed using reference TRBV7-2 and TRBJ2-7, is GAGVSQSPSNKVTEKGKDVELRCDPISGHTALYWYRQSLGQGLEFLIYFQGNSAPDKSGLPSDRFSAERTGGSVSTLTIQRTQQEDSAVYLCASSLDGTATYEQYFGPGTRLTVT.

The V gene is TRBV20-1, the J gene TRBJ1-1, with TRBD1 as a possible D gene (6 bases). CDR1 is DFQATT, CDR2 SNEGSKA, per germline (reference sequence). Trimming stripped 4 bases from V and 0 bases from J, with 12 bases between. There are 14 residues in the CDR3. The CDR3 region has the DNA TGCAGTGCTACCCGCGGGGGCATGAACACTGAAGCTTTCTTT. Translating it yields CSATRGGMNTEAFF.

In DNA, the CDR3 is TGCAGCTCCCCCGCCTCGTTCAGCACAGATACGCAGTATTTT. Residues: CSSPASFSTDTQYF. V and J are TRBV20-1 and TRBJ2-3; D gene ambiguous. Germline V gene data show CDR1 as DFQATT and CDR2 as SNEGSKA (reference sequence). CDR3 length: 14 amino acids.

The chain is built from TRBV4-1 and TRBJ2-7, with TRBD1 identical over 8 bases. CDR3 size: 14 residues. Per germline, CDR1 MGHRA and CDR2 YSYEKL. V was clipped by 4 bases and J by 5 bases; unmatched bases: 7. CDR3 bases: TGCGCCAGCAGCCTAACGGACAGGGCCGACGAGCAGTACTTC. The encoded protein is CASSLTDRADEQYF.

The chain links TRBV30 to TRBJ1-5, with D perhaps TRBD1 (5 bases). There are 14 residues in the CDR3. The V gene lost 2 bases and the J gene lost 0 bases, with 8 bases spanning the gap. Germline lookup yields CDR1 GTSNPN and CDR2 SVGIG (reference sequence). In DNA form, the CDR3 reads TGTGCCTGGAGTCAGGGTAATAGCAATCAGCCCCAGCATTTT. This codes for CAWSQGNSNQPQHF.

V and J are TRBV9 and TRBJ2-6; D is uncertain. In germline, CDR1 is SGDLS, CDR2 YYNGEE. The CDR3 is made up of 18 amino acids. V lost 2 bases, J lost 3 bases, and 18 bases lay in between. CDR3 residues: CASSVKETAKGGANVLTF. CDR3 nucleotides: TGTGCCAGCAGCGTGAAGGAAACAGCCAAGGGTGGGGCCAACGTCCTGACTTTC.